Presented here are 11 T cell receptor beta chains from one specimen sequenced in a study of T cell responses to AZD1222 COVID-19 vaccine. Sequencing used immunoSEQ multiplex PCR; TCRdb keeps in-frame clones, though not all of them. The sample records nearly 110,000 clones, roughly nine tenths being singletons. The source was peripheral blood, collected on day 0 of AZD1222 vaccination. These receptors came from an adult in good health.

This rearrangement joins TRBV18 to TRBJ1-1; a possible D gene is TRBD1 (6 bases). This CDR3 has 16 residues. The V end lost 3 bases, the J end lost 0 bases, and 14 bases lay between the germline ends. Germline CDR1 KGHSH, CDR2 LQKENI. The chain's CDR3 is CASSPSPGTLNTEAFF. For the CDR3, the DNA is TGTGCCAGCTCACCTAGTCCCGGGACATTGAACACTGAAGCTTTCTTT.

The chain uses TRBV18 and TRBJ1-6; D perhaps matches TRBD1 (6 bases). The germline V gene encodes CDR1 KGHSH and CDR2 LQKENI. The CDR3 is 15 residues long. The V end was cut by 5 bases, the J end by 7 bases, with 15 bases between. CDR3 bases: TGTGCCAGCTCAGTTATTCCGGGACACAATTCACCCCTCCACTTT. Translating it yields CASSVIPGHNSPLHF.

The sample holds a few counts of this clone. This chain links TRBV7-9 with TRBJ1-6; D remains ambiguous. Germline V lookup: CDR1 SEHNR, CDR2 FQNEAQ (reference sequence). The CDR3 is 14 residues long. Trimming shortened V by 6 bases and J by 1 base, and 7 bases separated the two germline ends. The CDR3 reads CASSEESYNSPLHF. For the CDR3, the DNA is TGTGCCAGCAGTGAAGAGTCCTATAATTCACCCCTCCACTTT. Supplemented by reference TRBV7-9 and TRBJ1-6, the full variable domain reads DTGVSQNPRHKITKRGQNVTFRCDPISEHNRLYWYRQTLGQGPEFLTYFQNEAQLEKSRLLSDRFSAERPKGSFSTLEIQRTEQGDSAMYLCASSEESYNSPLHFGNGTRLTVT.

This clone has just a few counts. This chain joins TRBV9 and TRBJ1-6; D not resolved. Germline lookup yields CDR1 SGDLS and CDR2 YYNGEE. The CDR3 contains 14 residues. The ends were cut back, 2 bases at V and 5 bases at J, with 8 bases in the middle. The CDR3 sequence is CASSVRANNSPLHF. The CDR3 DNA sequence: TGTGCCAGCAGCGTTAGGGCAAATAATTCACCCCTCCACTTT.

The chain is built from TRBV4-3 and TRBJ2-7, with 12 nucleotides matching TRBD2. Trimming took 1 base from V and 2 from J; bases not matched to a gene: 3. The CDR3 runs to 16 residues. CDR1 and CDR2 (germline): LGHNA, YSLEER. This CDR3 is CASSQGLAGGAYEQYF. Here the CDR3 DNA reads TGCGCCAGCAGCCAAGGTCTAGCGGGGGGGGCCTACGAGCAGTACTTC.

The chain couples TRBV5-1 to TRBJ2-7, with 10 bases lining up with TRBD2. CDR3 length equals 14 residues. Germline V gene sequence: CDR1 SGHRS, CDR2 YFSETQ. Trimming cost V 2 bases and J 4 bases; bases outside gene matches: 3. The CDR3 sequence is CASSFEREGYEQYF. In DNA form, the CDR3 reads TGCGCCAGCAGCTTCGAGCGGGAGGGATACGAGCAGTACTTC.

This chain connects TRBV4-1 to TRBJ1-2; 7 bases match TRBD1. This CDR3 has 16 residues. J lost 6 bases, V lost 3 bases, and 13 bases had no gene match. The germline V gene encodes CDR1 MGHRA and CDR2 YSYEKL. For the CDR3, the DNA is TGCGCCAGCAGCCAGCTGGGGACAGCTCTATTTGATGGCTACACCTTC. Protein sequence: CASSQLGTALFDGYTF.

The CDR3 sequence: CASSQDWETENPLYGYTF. The DNA for the CDR3 is TGCGCCAGCAGCCAAGATTGGGAGACAGAAAACCCGCTCTATGGCTACACCTTC. The rearrangement links TRBV4-3 to TRBJ1-2; perhaps TRBD1 as D (5 bases). The V gene lost 0 bases and the J gene lost 4 bases, with 21 bases spanning the gap. The germline gives CDR1 LGHNA, CDR2 YSLEER. This CDR3 region has 18 residues.

This clone has only one observation. This chain joins TRBV18 and TRBJ1-1; D uncertain. Between the trimmed V and J ends, which lost 1 base and 4 bases, there was a span of 13 bases. CDR1 is KGHSH, CDR2 LQKENI, per germline. CDR3 length equals 15 residues. This CDR3 reads CASSPLSGSATEAFF. The CDR3 bases are TGTGCCAGCTCACCACTATCAGGCTCGGCCACTGAAGCTTTCTTT.

The chain couples TRBV6-2 or TRBV6-3 to TRBJ2-1; 9 bases fit TRBD1. The length of the CDR3 is 18 residues. Germline trimming cut 2 bases from V and 4 bases from J; bases unmatched to any gene: 12. Germline V CDR1 and CDR2: MNHEY, SVGEGT. The CDR3 nucleotides read TGTGCCAGCAGTTACCTCAATCCGACAGGGGGGGCTTACAATGAGCAGTTCTTC. Encoded protein: CASSYLNPTGGAYNEQFF.

In its sample, this clone was seen a few times. This chain uses TRBV11-2 with TRBJ2-2, with a possible D match to TRBD1 (7 bases). The CDR3 consists of 18 residues. V lost 5 bases to trimming and J lost 3 bases, with 22 bases between them. CDR1 is SGHAT and CDR2 is FQNNGV in the germline V gene. The CDR3 loop reads CASSPPAQGGKDTGELFF. The DNA of the CDR3 is TGTGCCAGCAGCCCTCCGGCCCAGGGGGGTAAGGACACCGGGGAGCTGTTTTTT.